This entry concerns a single TCR beta chain. Its antigen is unknown. This sample stems from a study of cytomegalovirus exposure and HLA in healthy donors. The study, taken as a whole, reports: In an earlier analysis, about 87% or about 30%: the productive usage of most TCR beta V segments. Apart from CMV serostatus, no immune exposure information was available.

PCR involved 60 Vbeta and 13 Jbeta primers. This table comes from immunoSEQ multiplex PCR, and its TCRdb copy is limited to in-frame clones, with some not included. The sample consists of 130,000 or so clones, 75% of them appearing once. The CDR3 extends over 16 amino acids. Germline values: CDR1 SGHVS, CDR2 FNYEAQ. The V and J ends lost 3 bases and 7 bases, in that order; junction bases with no gene match: 11. The sequenced sample consisted of PBMCs. This clonotype was obtained from a man aged 35-49 years in good health and CMV-seronegative. The rearrangement joins TRBV7-6 to TRBJ1-5, with 8 bases identical to TRBD1. The CDR3 sequence is CASSLGPRTGNQPQHF. CDR3 nucleotides: TGTGCCAGCAGCTTGGGGCCCCGGACAGGGAACCAGCCCCAGCATTTT. Full variable domain (remainder filled in from reference TRBV7-6 and TRBJ1-5): GAGVSQSPRYKVTKRGQDVALRCDPISGHVSLYWYRQALGQGPEFLTYFNYEAQQDKSGLPNDRFSAERPEGSISTLTIQRTEQRDSAMYRCASSLGPRTGNQPQHFGDGTRLSIL.